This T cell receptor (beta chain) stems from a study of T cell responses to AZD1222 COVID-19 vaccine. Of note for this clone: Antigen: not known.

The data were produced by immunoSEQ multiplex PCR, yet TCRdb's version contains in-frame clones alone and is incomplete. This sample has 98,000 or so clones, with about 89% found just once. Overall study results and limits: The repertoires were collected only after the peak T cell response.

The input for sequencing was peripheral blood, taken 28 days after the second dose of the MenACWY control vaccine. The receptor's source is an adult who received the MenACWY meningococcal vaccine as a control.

CDR3 sequence reads: CASSLTAAGTDTQYF. The CDR3 nucleotides read TGTGCCAGCAGCTTAACGGCGGCGGGCACAGATACGCAGTATTTT. This chain connects TRBV7-3 to TRBJ2-3; D not certain. The germline V gene has CDR1 SGHTA and CDR2 FQGTGA. This CDR3 is built from 15 residues. Trimming removed 0 bases at V and 1 base at J, with 8 bases between.